The 24 T cell receptor beta chains below were found in one sample sequenced in a study of CD8 T cells in ankylosing spondylitis. TCRdb itself ran the 5' RACE reads through MiXCR, one entry per CDR3 protein. The data contain 350,000 to 550,000 distinct CDR3 sequences, approximately 26% of them singletons. Study-wide points: Apparently characteristic of ankylosing spondylitis blood was a TCR beta motif (about 8 highly homologous variants).

Antigens for these TCRs are unknown. What was sequenced was blood, either unsorted or a sorted T cell fraction (not recorded which). The origin of the receptors is a male donor with ankylosing spondylitis.

This clonotype has more than one count but fewer than ten. This chain's CDR3 is CASSLKTGGTGELFF. DNA of the CDR3: TGTGCCAGCAGCTTAAAGACAGGGGGAACCGGGGAGCTGTTTTTT. The J gene is TRBJ2-2, the V gene TRBV7-2; 9 bases align to TRBD1. This CDR3 is built from 15 residues. The V segment lost 2 bases and the J segment 5 bases; nucleotides outside the gene matches: 3. Germline CDR1 is SGHTA and CDR2 is FQGNSA.

This chain joins TRBV19 and TRBJ2-1; TRBD2 matches at 11 bases. Looked up from germline, CDR1 is LNHDA and CDR2 is SQIVND (reference sequence). The V gene end was trimmed by 5 bases and the J gene end by 8 bases; junction bases not matched to a gene: 11. The CDR3 has 16 residues. Written as DNA, the CDR3 is TGTGCCAGTAGTGCTCTTAGCGGGAGGGCCGATGATGAGCAGTTCTTC. It is translated as CASSALSGRADDEQFF. Full variable domain (outside the CDR3, taken from reference TRBV19 and TRBJ2-1): DGGITQSPKYLFRKEGQNVTLSCEQNLNHDAMYWYRQDPGQGLRLIYYSQIVNDFQKGDIAEGYSVSREKKESFPLTVTSAQKNPTAFYLCASSALSGRADDEQFFGPGTRLTVL.

This clonotype appeared a few times. This rearrangement joins TRBV20-1 to TRBJ1-4; D unclear. Trimming pared 6 bases from V and 4 bases from J, leaving 9 bases between. Germline V gene sequence: CDR1 DFQATT, CDR2 SNEGSKA (reference sequence). The CDR3 totals 12 residues. The CDR3 DNA sequence: TGCAGTGCGACGGACCTTAATGAAAAACTGTTTTTT. It translates to CSATDLNEKLFF.

The J gene is TRBJ2-4, the V gene TRBV5-6, with 8 bases fitting TRBD1. Germline V gives CDR1 SGHDT, CDR2 YYEEEE. CDR3 size: 16 residues. Losses at the gene ends were 2 bases for V and 7 bases for J; bases not matched to a gene: 11. Here the CDR3 reads CASSFETGASGNIQYF. In nucleotides, the CDR3 is TGTGCCAGCAGCTTTGAGACAGGGGCGAGCGGGAACATTCAGTACTTC.

J is TRBJ2-3 and V is TRBV20-1; 9 bases are shared with TRBD2. The ends lost 0 bases at V and 5 bases at J; junction bases unmatched: 12. Germline CDR1 DFQATT, CDR2 SNEGSKA (reference sequence). This CDR3 spans 17 amino acids. The CDR3 bases are TGCAGTGCTAGAGATCTGGTGGGCGGGAGGGCCCGAGATACGCAGTATTTT. Amino acid sequence: CSARDLVGGRARDTQYF.

This clonotype was picked up a small number of times. In nucleotides, the CDR3 is TGTGCCAGCAGTGAATCAGGACAGTACAATGAGCAGTTCTTC. Protein: CASSESGQYNEQFF. The V call is TRBV6-1, the J call TRBJ2-1; D perhaps matches TRBD1 (6 bases). The germline V gene has CDR1 MNHNS and CDR2 SASEGT. There are 14 residues in the CDR3. V lost 2 bases, J lost 4 bases, and 9 bases lay in between.

The CDR3 DNA follows: TGCGCCAGCAGCCAAACAGGGACAGGGTTAGATACGCAGTATTTT. Protein product: CASSQTGTGLDTQYF. The chain joins TRBV4-1 to TRBJ2-3, with 9 positions matching TRBD1. The germline gives CDR1 MGHRA, CDR2 YSYEKL. The CDR3 has 15 residues. V shed 2 bases and J 5 bases; nucleotides not matched to a gene: 5.

This clonotype was detected a few times. The chain recombines TRBV5-1 with TRBJ2-1; tentatively, D is TRBD1 (5 bases). Trimming took 2 bases from V and 5 from J, leaving 11 bases between them. In germline, CDR1 is SGHRS, CDR2 YFSETQ. CDR3 size: 14 residues. The CDR3 nucleotides read TGCGCCAGCAGCTTCTCAGGGTTTGACAATGAGCAGTTCTTC. It codes for CASSFSGFDNEQFF.

This sequence joins TRBV27 and TRBJ1-4; D is uncertain. Deletions cut 0 bases from V and 0 bases from J, with 5 bases between. Germline V gene data show CDR1 as MNHEY and CDR2 as SMNVEV (reference sequence). The CDR3 is 15 residues long. The CDR3 reads CASSLSPATNEKLFF. The DNA for the CDR3 is TGTGCCAGCAGTTTATCGCCAGCAACTAATGAAAAACTGTTTTTT.

The rearrangement links TRBV6-2 or TRBV6-3 to TRBJ2-1; 15 nucleotides agree with TRBD2. With V trimmed by 7 bases and J by 8 bases, 6 bases remained unmatched. Germline loops: CDR1 MNHEY, CDR2 SVGEGT. The CDR3 runs to 15 residues. This chain's CDR3 is CASTDWTSGRDEQFF. CDR3 DNA sequence: TGTGCCAGCACCGACTGGACTAGCGGGAGGGATGAGCAGTTCTTC.

This clonotype has a handful of counts. The rearrangement joins TRBV29-1 to TRBJ2-1; TRBD2 agrees at 15 bases. This CDR3 comprises 18 residues. Germline CDR1 reads SQVTM; CDR2 reads ANQGSEA. The V and J ends lost 7 bases and 5 bases, in that order; junction bases with no gene match: 15. The CDR3 region is CSALKWGLAGGFDNEQFF. DNA of the CDR3: TGCAGCGCTCTGAAGTGGGGACTAGCGGGAGGTTTTGACAATGAGCAGTTCTTC.

This clonotype was picked up a small number of times. The V and J genes are TRBV12-5 and TRBJ1-5; 7 bases agree with TRBD1. The J segment lost 4 bases and the V segment lost 4 bases, leaving 7 bases of the junction unmatched. The CDR3 spans 15 residues. The germline gives CDR1 LGHNT, CDR2 FRNRAP. The CDR3 nucleotides are TGTGCTAGTGGTTCGGGGACAGCTTATAATCAGCCCCAGCATTTT. Amino acid sequence: CASGSGTAYNQPQHF.

This clonotype has a handful of counts. For the CDR3, the DNA is TGCGCCAGCAGCTCCGCCGGGACAGAGAGACACAATGAGCAGTTCTTC. This codes for CASSSAGTERHNEQFF. The gene calls are TRBV5-1 and TRBJ2-1; 7 bases fit TRBD1. The J segment lost 5 bases and the V segment lost 3 bases, leaving 11 bases of the junction unmatched. CDR3 length: 16 residues. CDR1 is SGHRS, CDR2 YFSETQ, per germline.

The V gene is TRBV5-1, the J gene TRBJ2-2; D is unclear. Deletions cut 4 bases from V and 2 bases from J, with 12 bases between. The CDR3 length is 15 residues. The germline V gene encodes CDR1 SGHRS and CDR2 YFSETQ. The CDR3 protein is CASSESHLNTGELFF. CDR3 nucleotides: TGCGCCAGCAGCGAGAGCCACTTAAACACCGGGGAGCTGTTTTTT.

The chain couples TRBV20-1 to TRBJ2-7, with D unresolved. V lost 4 bases to trimming and J lost 5 bases, with 18 bases between them. The CDR3 has 14 amino acids. Germline lookup yields CDR1 DFQATT and CDR2 SNEGSKA (reference sequence). CDR3 in DNA: TGCAGTGCTACGTCCTGGGCCCCGGAGAACGAGCAGTACTTC. Translating gives CSATSWAPENEQYF.

The V and J genes are TRBV7-2 and TRBJ1-4; 9 bases line up with TRBD1. V gave up 5 bases and J gave up 3 bases; unmatched junction bases: 4. The CDR3 runs 15 residues. Germline V gives CDR1 SGHTA, CDR2 FQGNSA. The CDR3 spells CASSVQGAANEKLFF. CDR3 bases: TGTGCCAGCAGCGTACAGGGGGCGGCTAATGAAAAACTGTTTTTT.

The rearrangement joins TRBV5-6 to TRBJ2-7; D possibly corresponds to TRBD2 (6 bases). Germline CDR1 and CDR2: SGHDT and YYEEEE. V gave up 4 bases and J gave up 4 bases, with 15 bases separating them. The CDR3 runs 14 residues. In DNA, the CDR3 is TGTGCCAGCAGCCTCGGGGACGGGAGATACGAGCAGTACTTC. This translates into CASSLGDGRYEQYF.

This sequence joins TRBV30 and TRBJ2-3; D may correspond to TRBD1 or TRBD2 (5 bases each). The V end was cut by 7 bases, the J end by 5 bases, with 10 bases between. The germline V gene encodes CDR1 GTSNPN and CDR2 SVGIG (reference sequence). The CDR3 runs 11 residues. The CDR3 sequence is CASGALDTQYF. Here the CDR3 DNA reads TGTGCCTCCGGGGCATTAGATACGCAGTATTTT.

This clonotype was detected a few times. The gene calls are TRBV24-1 and TRBJ2-2; D gene ambiguous. V was shortened by 4 bases and J by 4 bases, with 12 bases between the two germline ends. Germline V lookup: CDR1 KGHDR, CDR2 SFDVKD. CDR3 length: 15 amino acids. The CDR3 DNA follows: TGTGCCACCAGTGACCCGAGAGGTGGCACCGGGGAGCTGTTTTTT. Translating gives CATSDPRGGTGELFF.

This clonotype occurred many times. The chain is built from TRBV7-2 and TRBJ2-1; 9 nucleotides align to TRBD2. The J segment lost 11 bases and the V segment lost 2 bases, leaving 7 bases of the junction unmatched. The germline CDR1 and CDR2 sequences are SGHTA and FQGNSA. CDR3 length: 14 residues. The CDR3 DNA reads as TGTGCCAGCAGCTTACTCTTGCGGGAGGGGCAGCAGTTCTTC. This translates into CASSLLLREGQQFF.

This clonotype came up a few times. This sequence joins TRBV12-3 or TRBV12-4 and TRBJ2-1, with 8 bases lining up with TRBD2. The CDR3 contains 14 residues. V dropped 7 bases and J dropped 4; count of bases not matched to a gene: 6. CDR3 coding DNA: TGTGCCAGCATTAGCGGGGTGAAGTACAATGAGCAGTTCTTC. Translation gives CASISGVKYNEQFF.

This sequence joins TRBV5-1 and TRBJ2-3; 12 bases line up with TRBD2. V shed 3 bases and J 0 bases; nucleotides not matched to a gene: 5. The CDR3 consists of 17 residues. Germline CDR1 reads SGHRS; CDR2 reads YFSETQ. CDR3 sequence: CASSSGTSGQSTDTQYF. The DNA of the CDR3 is TGCGCCAGCAGCTCCGGGACTAGCGGGCAAAGCACAGATACGCAGTATTTT.

The rearrangement links TRBV24-1 to TRBJ2-1; 8 bases are a match to TRBD2. V lost 2 bases and J lost 8; bases outside the gene matches: 13. The CDR3 is made up of 17 amino acids. CDR1 is KGHDR, CDR2 SFDVKD, per germline. CDR3: CATSDSDSSGRFDEQFF. The CDR3, as DNA: TGTGCCACCAGTGATTCCGACTCAAGCGGGAGATTCGATGAGCAGTTCTTC.

This chain joins TRBV30 and TRBJ1-4, with D possibly TRBD1 on 6 matching bases. CDR3 length: 13 residues. Deletions cut 4 bases from V and 7 bases from J, with 13 bases between. Germline V gives CDR1 GTSNPN, CDR2 SVGIG (reference sequence). CDR3 amino acids: CAWMGARGEKLFF. The CDR3 DNA follows: TGTGCCTGGATGGGGGCACGCGGTGAAAAACTGTTTTTT.